One TCR beta chain is described in this entry. This clone was picked up one time. Its antigen is still unknown. Per-nucleotide qualities are absent, and no much larger clonotype sits a single base away. The sample is drawn from a study of shared clonotypes between healthy human individuals (dated by TCRdb to about 2020). Regarding the research as a whole: The cohort included a few men and a couple of women between 18 and 49 years of age. To increase sequencing depth and limit assay-specific biases, TCR repertoire library preparation and sequencing were carried out by different laboratories using diverse techniques. Blood TCR repertoires of roughly five healthy adults were deeply sequenced to estimate repertoire size and the extent of clonotype sharing between individuals. Leukapheresis yielded between about 0.85 and 10 billion PBMCs per donor. For each donor, CD4 naive and CD4 memory were each run on three plates, CD8 naive on two plates, and CD8 memory on one plate.

The full study reports these points: Higher generation probabilities were observed for clonotypes shared by all four sorted-subset donors than for non-shared clonotypes. Naive subsets generally had larger estimated clonotype richness than memory subsets. Incomplete sequencing was indicated by rarefaction of sorted-subset datasets, despite the large sequencing depth. Sampling was restricted to blood, and TCR repertoires in tissue are likely to differ from TCR repertoires in blood. Pairwise subsampling indicated that sequencing depth was expected to affect the degree of clonotype sharing among donors. When a handful of donors were compared, the shared fraction of clonotypes was around 5% for naive CD4, roughly 3.4% for naive CD8, about 2.4% for memory CD4, and less than 0.5% for memory CD8. The small number of donors limited the genetic and exposure-history diversity represented.

TCR CDR3 regions were amplified from genomic DNA by multiplex PCR using the deep immunoSEQ assay. For each cell subset, the extracted genomic DNA was distributed evenly across all wells of several immunoSEQ 96-well plates, and each plate served as one replicate. For sorted subsets, 200 to 250 ng of genomic DNA, equivalent to around 31,000 T cell genomes, went into each replicate PCR. The purified libraries were quantified using a Qubit 3.0 fluorometer, sized with a Bioanalyzer 2100, and then quantified again using the KAPA Library Quantification kit. Every immunoSEQ 96-well plate was sequenced on a dedicated single-read 150-cycle Illumina NextSeq 550 flow cell. Processing in the source paper ran as follows. Because the immunoSEQ output included only junctional sequences and no quality scores, the filtering could not be the same as the filtering used for full-length reads. To assign V/J genes and CDR3, sequences were annotated using PyIR, a Python wrapper for IgBLAST v1.9, with IMGT germline references. Any read was removed if the V/J assignment was weak (E-value above 1e-6), the CDR3 was missing, or the read contained stop codons, out-of-frame junctions, or ambiguous translated residues. V3J clonotypes were defined by identical inferred V gene, J gene, and CDR3 amino acid sequence. Percentage overlap between repertoires was calculated by dividing the number of shared unique clonotypes by the size of the smaller repertoire. RTK rarefaction, the Chao1 estimator, and Recon v2.1 estimates of unobserved clonotypes were used to assess repertoire richness. Generation probabilities for all TCRbeta clonotypes obtained by the gDNA method from a few donors were computed using OLGA. In its TCRdb copy, this immuneACCESS table keeps in-frame sequences only and misses some clones. Where compared with another copy, unresolved V genes explain less than half of these, and the others have no known cause. The D gene and trimming were derived from the DNA, and the V and J assignments and clone size from that table. The sample profile shows 850,000 to 1,100,000 clones; roughly 80% of them were found once. The ten largest clones capture 0.89% of the sample.

The germline ends are 16 bases apart after V is trimmed by 6 bases and J by 5 bases. Spanning cysteine to phenylalanine, the CDR3 consists of 14 amino acids. Only the CDR3 DNA is retained, 42 bases long and in frame from the first base. From the germline V gene, CDR1 is MDHEN and CDR2 is SYDVKM. Healthy HIV-negative adults with no recently reported acute infections or vaccinations were included as donors. Only Caucasian adults living in Nashville, Tennessee, USA were represented among the donors. CD4+ T cells were enriched by magnetic negative selection, after which naive cells were positively selected on CD45RA and the negative fraction was taken as the memory subset. Blood was obtained by leukapheresis, after which PBMCs were separated by Ficoll-Histopaque density gradient centrifugation and cryopreserved in liquid nitrogen vapor phase. Analytical flow cytometry was used to check the purity and quantity of every magnetically sorted T cell population. Genomic DNA was isolated from each sorted fraction and quantified by UV absorbance on a Nanodrop 2000c.

The receptor's source is a man between 18 and 29 years old in good health. Some clones in this sample may be carry-over from other donors' samples. The rearrangement joined TRBV28 to TRBJ1-1; TRBD1 is possibly the D segment (5 matching bases). Source material: memory CD4+ T cells from PBMCs. The sample's cell subset or site label is to be understood as: CD45RA-negative fraction. Here is the DNA: TGTGCCAGCAGAGAGGCCTCAAAGGGGACTGAAGCTTTCTTT. It encodes CASREASKGTEAFF.